This paragraph covers one T cell receptor (beta chain) sequence. There is no known antigen for this receptor. Base quality data are lacking; no much larger clone is found one base away. Library method: the immunoSEQ multiplex PCR assay. The paper's processing steps were these. A statistical classification framework was developed to diagnose cytomegalovirus status using the catalog of TCR beta chain sequences. This is the immuneACCESS table as TCRdb keeps it, with only in-frame sequences that have V and J called. A part of the clones is gone; compared with another copy, unresolved V genes explain less than half, and the rest is unexplained. That table supplies the V and J calls and clone size; D and trimming were determined from the DNA. This sample has around 150,000 clones in its table, and roughly 84% of those were observed once. Roughly 10% of the sample belongs to the ten largest clones. This record belongs to a study of cytomegalovirus exposure and HLA in healthy donors (TCRdb year 2017). For the wider study: A later analysis indicated that the 90 to 150 validation repertoires were generated on the platform also employed for the approximately 690 repertoires of the first cohort. The study aimed to test whether signatures of past pathogen exposure could be identified by cataloging public T cell receptors. Along with the roughly 700-subject first cohort, a separate validation cohort of around 120 different subjects was used. To predict cytomegalovirus infection status, the study brought together high-throughput TCR immunosequencing, statistical association of individual TCRs with disease status, and machine learning.

Separate from the approximately 700-subject first cohort, the validation cohort of roughly 130 subjects was the group to which the donors belonged. V sheds 3 bases and J sheds 0 bases, leaving 10 bases between their ends. Sequences LNHNV (CDR1) and YYDKDF (CDR2) are obtained from the germline V gene (reference sequence). From cysteine to phenylalanine, the CDR3 is 15 amino acids long. Only the CDR3 DNA stays, 45 bases, in frame from base 1. What the research found in general, with its limitations: Most TCR sequences were observed very rarely across donors, whereas some public TCRs were present in many individuals. A later analysis lacked HLA typing for the validation cohort, so it scored co-occurrence in that cohort across all 110 or so repertoires. The study gave a list of roughly 150 TCR beta chains associated with cytomegalovirus. Cytomegalovirus status was reported to be diagnosed by the classifier with high specificity and sensitivity in both the original and validation cohorts. In vitro tests confirmed that a few of the cytomegalovirus-associated TCR beta chains recognize cytomegalovirus antigens. The authors suggested that the approach could potentially be generalized to other disease states and immunological phenotypes. A later analysis found that TCRs clustered in the first cohort also tended to co-occur in the 95 to 150 validation repertoires, with approximately 93% of cluster scores above 0.

This TCR was recovered from a man younger than 45 in good health and CMV-seropositive. Rearrangement joined TRBV15 to TRBJ2-3; a tentative D match to TRBD1 spans 5 bases. Material for sequencing was PBMCs. In nucleotide form, the sequence is TGTGCCACCAGCAGGGCCCAGGGTAGCACAGATACGCAGTATTTT. Its coded protein is CATSRAQGSTDTQYF.